A single sample is the source of the 20 T cell receptor beta chains below, sequenced in a study of spatial heterogeneity in lung cancer. Findings and limits, study-wide: Tumor mutation count correlated with how many alpha and beta TCRs expanded intratumorally.

TCRdb re-called the 5' RACE reads through MiXCR, storing one row per CDR3 protein. The profile shows some 10,000 distinct CDR3 sequences, 6.3% of them singletons. Time point noted: sample taken at primary tumor resection. These receptors are not linked to any known antigen. This sample comprised lung tumor tissue, obtained at surgery. The source of these receptors is a male donor with early-stage non-small cell lung cancer.

This clonotype was detected ten times or more. As an off-target read in a library built for alpha chains, this beta chain has a frequency of little significance. The J gene is TRBJ2-2, the V gene TRBV4-1, with D hard to call. Germline-derived CDR1 and CDR2 are MGHRA and YSYEKL. CDR3 size: 18 residues. Deletions cut 0 bases from V and 0 bases from J, with 14 bases between. The CDR3 protein is CASSQDLGPATNTGELFF. The CDR3 region has the DNA TGCGCCAGCAGCCAAGATCTTGGACCAGCCACGAACACCGGGGAGCTGTTTTTT.

This clonotype was seen many times. The library was prepared for alpha chains; this beta chain is a stray read, so its frequency means little. This sequence joins TRBV28 and TRBJ2-7, with a possible D match to TRBD2 (6 bases). The CDR3 sequence is 13 residues long. Germline V lookup: CDR1 MDHEN, CDR2 SYDVKM. V was pared by 7 bases and J by 2 bases, with 12 bases between. The DNA of the CDR3 is TGTGCCAGCACGGGCGGGGCTACCTACGAGCAGTACTTC. As protein: CASTGGATYEQYF.

At least ten counts were recorded for this clonotype. The size of this beta chain means little, since it is a stray read in a library made for alpha chains. CDR3: CSASGHSGNTIYF. In nucleotides, the CDR3 is TGCAGTGCTAGCGGGCACTCTGGAAACACCATATATTTT. The genes are TRBV20-1 and TRBJ1-3, with D unresolved. CDR3 size: 13 residues. V was clipped by 3 bases and J by 0 bases, with 6 bases between them. In germline, CDR1 is DFQATT, CDR2 SNEGSKA (reference sequence).

This clonotype has at least ten counts. A library made for alpha chains picked up this beta chain off target, so its size means little. The chain uses TRBV28 and TRBJ1-4, with D perhaps matching TRBD1 (6 bases). V lost 6 bases and J lost 5, with 16 bases in between. The CDR3 has 15 residues. The germline V gene has CDR1 MDHEN and CDR2 SYDVKM. CDR3 amino acids: CASSATGPTNEKLFF. The CDR3 DNA reads as TGTGCCAGCAGCGCAACAGGGCCGACAAATGAAAAACTGTTTTTT.

This clonotype was recorded many times. The library was built for alpha chains, so this beta chain is an off-target read and its size means little. DNA of the CDR3: TGCGCCAGCAGCCTAGAACCAGCGGGAAAGCAGTACTTC. Translation: CASSLEPAGKQYF. The chain uses TRBV10-2 and TRBJ2-7; TRBD2 matches 7 bases. The J segment lost 8 bases and the V segment lost 6 bases, leaving 10 bases of the junction unmatched. This CDR3 has 13 residues. Germline-derived CDR1 and CDR2 are WSHSY and SAAADI.

This clonotype was counted ten times or more. This beta chain is off target for a library built for alpha chains, so its abundance means little. The chain employs TRBV5-1 and TRBJ2-3; D is possibly TRBD1 (6 bases). V gave up 3 bases and J gave up 5 bases, with 13 bases separating them. CDR3 length equals 14 residues. CDR1 and CDR2 from the germline V gene are SGHRS and YFSETQ. The CDR3 spells CASSSGQGGDTQYF. The CDR3, as DNA: TGCGCCAGCAGCTCGGGCCAAGGGGGAGATACGCAGTATTTT.

This clonotype is labeled as medium-sized. The library was built for alpha chains, so this beta chain is an off-target read and its size means little. The rearrangement uses TRBV7-2 and TRBJ2-7; perhaps TRBD2 as D (6 bases). The germline CDR1 and CDR2 sequences are SGHTA and FQGNSA. This CDR3 has 13 amino acids. Trimming pared 3 bases from V and 3 bases from J, leaving 9 bases between. The CDR3: CASSFQAGYEQYV. DNA for the CDR3: TGTGCCAGCAGCTTCCAAGCGGGCTACGAGCAGTACGTC.

By share, this clonotype ranks as medium-sized (0.01 to 0.1%). This beta chain was picked up by a library intended for alpha chains and is off target, so its count carries little meaning. The chain uses TRBV20-1 and TRBJ2-1; 8 bases agree with TRBD2. With V trimmed by 5 bases and J by 7 bases, 10 bases remained unmatched. Germline V gene sequence: CDR1 DFQATT, CDR2 SNEGSKA (reference sequence). There are 14 residues in the CDR3. CDR3 residues: CSALNSGIENEQFF. CDR3 bases: TGCAGTGCTCTTAATAGCGGGATAGAAAATGAGCAGTTCTTC.

In its sample, this clonotype was seen many times. This beta chain is a stray sequence in a library constructed for alpha chains; its clone size is not meaningful. J is TRBJ1-5 and V is TRBV12-3 or TRBV12-4; 7 bases match TRBD1. The CDR3 runs 12 residues. J was trimmed by 6 bases and V by 6 bases; bases with no gene match: 2. This CDR3 reads CASRAGGQPQHF. CDR3 DNA sequence: TGTGCCAGCAGGGCAGGGGGTCAGCCCCAGCATTTT.

This clonotype is labeled as medium-sized. This beta chain is an off-target read within a library intended for alpha chains, so its frequency means little. The chain recombines TRBV5-5 with TRBJ1-5; possible D gene TRBD1, 6 bases. The CDR3 extends over 14 amino acids. The V gene's germline CDR1 is SGHKS and CDR2 YYEKEE (reference sequence). Trimming took off 5 bases at V and 7 bases at J, with 16 bases between the two ends. The CDR3 nucleotides are TGTGCCAGCAGTCTAGCAGGGGCATTGCAGCCCCAGCATTTT. It codes for CASSLAGALQPQHF. The full variable domain, in which reference TRBV5-5 and TRBJ1-5 provide the parts outside the CDR3, is DAGVTQSPTHLIKTRGQQVTLRCSPISGHKSVSWYQQVLGQGPQFIFQYYEKEERGRGNFPDRFSARQFPNYSSELNVNALLLGDSALYLCASSLAGALQPQHFGDGTRLSIL.

This clonotype was recorded many times. As an off-target read in a library built for alpha chains, this beta chain has a frequency of little significance. The genes are TRBV7-9 and TRBJ2-3; D is uncertain. This CDR3 spans 13 amino acids. Per the germline V gene, CDR1 is SEHNR and CDR2 is FQNEAQ (reference sequence). The V gene lost 3 bases and the J gene lost 3 bases, with 7 bases spanning the gap. This CDR3 reads CASSFIVTDTQYF. CDR3 bases: TGTGCCAGCAGCTTCATTGTGACAGATACGCAGTATTTT.

This clonotype occurred many times. Because this beta chain is a stray read in a library intended to capture alpha chains, its abundance should not be given much weight. V gene TRBV20-1 combines with J gene TRBJ2-2; 7 bases line up with TRBD1. V lost 6 bases, J lost 1 base, and 5 bases stayed unmatched. The CDR3 spans 14 residues. CDR1 is DFQATT, CDR2 SNEGSKA, per germline (reference sequence). The CDR3 spells CSAPGTENTGELFF. CDR3 DNA: TGCAGTGCACCCGGGACAGAGAACACCGGGGAGCTGTTTTTT.

This clonotype came up many times. Within a library made for alpha chains, this beta chain is off target, and its count is uninformative. The chain uses TRBV7-9 and TRBJ2-7; tentative D call: TRBD1 (6 bases). Germline CDR1 is SEHNR and CDR2 is FQNEAQ (reference sequence). The CDR3 sequence is 16 residues long. V gave up 2 bases and J gave up 7 bases, with 21 bases separating them. The CDR3 sequence is CASSLSWAGGQEEQYF. CDR3 coding DNA: TGTGCCAGCAGCTTAAGTTGGGCTGGGGGCCAAGAAGAGCAGTACTTC.

This clonotype came up many times. For a library built for alpha chains, this beta chain is a stray read; little rests on its size. The chain is built from TRBV3-1 and TRBJ2-7, with 8 bases fitting TRBD2. Germline CDR1 reads LGHDT; CDR2 reads YNNKEL (reference sequence). The V gene end was trimmed by 1 base and the J gene end by 6 bases; junction bases not matched to a gene: 17. The CDR3 covers 18 residues. The CDR3 region is CASSQVRSGGRTEGEQYV. CDR3 nucleotides: TGTGCCAGCAGCCAAGTTAGGAGCGGGGGCAGGACCGAGGGCGAGCAGTACGTC.

This clonotype occurred many times. This beta chain is an unintended read in a library built for alpha chains; its size means little. V gene TRBV9 combines with J gene TRBJ2-1; no firm D call. The CDR3 consists of 13 residues. The germline V and J ends were trimmed by 4 bases and 6 bases, with 11 bases remaining between them. Germline lookup yields CDR1 SGDLS and CDR2 YYNGEE. CDR3 loop: CASSPRIGNEQFF. CDR3 DNA: TGTGCCAGCAGCCCCCGGATTGGCAATGAGCAGTTCTTC.

Many counts were recorded for this clonotype. In a library made to pick up alpha chains, this beta chain is a stray read with a size that means little. The chain couples TRBV12-3 or TRBV12-4 to TRBJ2-5; 9 nucleotides match TRBD1. The ends lost 7 bases at V and 5 bases at J; junction bases unmatched: 11. The CDR3 length is 15 residues. For the CDR3, the DNA is TGTGCCAGCACCTTACGGACAGGGGTAGGGGAGACCCAGTACTTC. Translated, it gives CASTLRTGVGETQYF.

This clonotype was counted ten times or more. This beta chain is a stray sequence in a library constructed for alpha chains; its clone size is not meaningful. The chain combines TRBV10-3 with TRBJ2-7; D gene unclear. The germline gives CDR1 ENHRY, CDR2 SYGVKD. The CDR3 runs 12 residues. With 7 bases removed from V and 2 bases from J, the gap between germline ends came to 9 bases. CDR3: CAIKGNAYEQYF. The CDR3 DNA is TGTGCCATCAAGGGAAATGCCTACGAGCAGTACTTC.

Many counts were recorded for this clonotype. This beta chain appears as a stray read in a library generated for alpha chains; its size is not informative. This sequence joins TRBV20-1 and TRBJ2-6, with 9 bases lining up with TRBD1. The CDR3 is 16 amino acids. Germline V lookup: CDR1 DFQATT, CDR2 SNEGSKA (reference sequence). J gave up 0 bases and V 3 bases, and 3 bases lay outside the gene matches. The CDR3 nucleotides read TGCAGTGCTAGGAAGGACAGGGGCTCTGGGGCCAACGTCCTGACTTTC. Protein sequence: CSARKDRGSGANVLTF.

This clonotype was seen repeatedly, ten times or more. As an off-target read in a library built for alpha chains, this beta chain has a frequency of little significance. The chain employs TRBV5-1 and TRBJ2-3; D unresolved. Germline lookup yields CDR1 SGHRS and CDR2 YFSETQ. The CDR3 is 14 amino acids. The V end lost 2 bases, the J end lost 1 base, and 8 bases lay between the germline ends. This CDR3 reads CASSLSLRTDTQYF. CDR3 in DNA: TGCGCCAGCAGCTTATCTCTTCGCACAGATACGCAGTATTTT.

This clonotype occurred many times. This beta chain lies outside the target of a library built for alpha chains; its clone size means little. This chain joins TRBV5-1 and TRBJ2-1; 10 bases are shared with TRBD2. V lost 1 base and J lost 0; bases outside the gene matches: 4. CDR1 is SGHRS and CDR2 is YFSETQ in the germline V gene. CDR3 length: 17 amino acids. DNA for the CDR3: TGCGCCAGCAGCTTGTCCCCTAGCGGGAGCTCCTACAATGAGCAGTTCTTC. This translates into CASSLSPSGSSYNEQFF.